This TCR beta chain is from a study of neoadjuvant nivolumab and ipilimumab in lung cancer. Study information: The combination arm added day-1 ipilimumab 1 mg/kg to nivolumab 3 mg/kg on days 1, 15, 29.

Trimming removed 5 bases from V and 6 bases from J, with 16 bases in between. There are 15 residues in the CDR3. Germline CDR1 and CDR2: LNHNV and YYDKDF (reference sequence). This clone was counted once. What it binds is not known. Some clones are missing from TCRdb's copy, which holds only in-frame ones; the method was immunoSEQ multiplex PCR. Of about 4,300 clones in the sample, about four fifths are singletons; the top ten hold 4% to 6%. Study outcomes and limitations: Compared with tumor-adjacent uninvolved lung, resected tumors showed greater richness and clonality.

The chain employs TRBV15 and TRBJ1-4; TRBD1 might be the D (6 bases). This specimen was normal lung tissue adjacent to the tumor, taken after neoadjuvant nivolumab, alone or with ipilimumab, at or shortly before surgery. The source of this sequence is an adult with non-small cell lung cancer. Some clones in this sample may be carry-over from other donors' samples. This CDR3 reads CATSGGTQGDEKLFF. The CDR3 DNA is TGTGCCACCAGCGGGGGGACACAGGGTGATGAAAAACTGTTTTTT.